This T cell receptor beta chain emerged from a study of identical twins. Study outcomes and limitations: Donors were not followed over many years; analysis was cross-sectional.

TCRdb re-analysed the 5' RACE reads in MiXCR, keeping a single row per CDR3 protein. This table has 400,000 to 550,000 distinct CDR3 sequences, about 24% appearing once. The germline CDR1 and CDR2 sequences are SGHAT and FQNNGV. The CDR3 length is 19 residues. J gave up 0 bases and V 4 bases, and 12 bases lay outside the gene matches. About this clonotype: What it recognizes is unknown.

These data also featured in a second study, about T cells expressing NK-cell markers. That report adds: Sorted CD3+CD56+NKG2C+, CD3+CD56+NKG2C- and CD3+CD56-NKG2C+ T cells provided the TCR beta repertoires. For several experiments, T cell sorting was restricted to the alpha-beta TCR population by means of an anti-gamma-delta TCR antibody.

This TCR came from a woman aged 18-30 years in good health. The chain employs TRBV11-2 and TRBJ2-4; 10 positions agree with TRBD2. The sequenced material came from CD4+ T cells sorted from blood. The CDR3 nucleotides are TGTGCCAGCAGCTCCCAGACGGGACTAGCGACCCTAGCCAAAAACATTCAGTACTTC. This encodes CASSSQTGLATLAKNIQYF.